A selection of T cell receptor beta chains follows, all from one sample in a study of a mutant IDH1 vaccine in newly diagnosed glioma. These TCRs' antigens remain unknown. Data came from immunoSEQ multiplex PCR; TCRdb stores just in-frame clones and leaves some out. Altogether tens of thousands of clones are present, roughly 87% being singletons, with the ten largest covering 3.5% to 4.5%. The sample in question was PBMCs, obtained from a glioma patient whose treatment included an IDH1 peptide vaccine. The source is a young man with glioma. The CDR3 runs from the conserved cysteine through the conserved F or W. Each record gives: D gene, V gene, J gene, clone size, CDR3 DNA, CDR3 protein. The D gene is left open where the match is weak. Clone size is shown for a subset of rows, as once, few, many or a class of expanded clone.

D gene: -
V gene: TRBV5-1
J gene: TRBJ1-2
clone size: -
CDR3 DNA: TGCGCCAGCAGCTCTTTTTCCGTCACCGACAGACGCTATGGCTACACCTTC
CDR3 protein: CASSSFSVTDRRYGYTF

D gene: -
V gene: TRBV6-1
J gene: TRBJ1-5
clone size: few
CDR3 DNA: TGTGCCAGCAGCTTAAGGTTCGGTGGCAATCAGCCCCAGCATTTT
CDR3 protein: CASSLRFGGNQPQHF

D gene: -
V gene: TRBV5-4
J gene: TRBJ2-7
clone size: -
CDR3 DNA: TGTGCCAGCAGCTTGATAAGCGACGAGCAGTACTTC
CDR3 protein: CASSLISDEQYF

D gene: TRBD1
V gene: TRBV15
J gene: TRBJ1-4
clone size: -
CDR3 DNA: TGTGCCACCAGCAGAGATCGTGGGACAGGGAATGAAAAACTGTTTTTT
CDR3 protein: CATSRDRGTGNEKLFF

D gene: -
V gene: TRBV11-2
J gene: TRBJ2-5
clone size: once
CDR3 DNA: TGTGCCAGCAGCTTAGTTTATTACGGCAGCCAAGAGACCCAGTACTTC
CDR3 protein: CASSLVYYGSQETQYF

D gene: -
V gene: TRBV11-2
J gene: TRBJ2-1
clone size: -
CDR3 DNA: TGTGCCAGCTCGCGATTGGGGGACAATGAGCAGTTCTTC
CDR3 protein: CASSRLGDNEQFF

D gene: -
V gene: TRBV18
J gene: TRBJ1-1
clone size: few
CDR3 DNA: TGTGCCAGCTCACCCCGCTGGGGGCTCACTGAAGCTTTCTTT
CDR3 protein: CASSPRWGLTEAFF

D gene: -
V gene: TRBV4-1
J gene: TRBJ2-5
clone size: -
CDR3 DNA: TGCGCCAGCAGCCAAGATACCATTCCGGAGACCCAGTACTTC
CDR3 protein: CASSQDTIPETQYF

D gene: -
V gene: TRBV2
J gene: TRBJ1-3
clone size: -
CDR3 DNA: TGTGCCAGCAGTTGGAGAGGAACTGGAAACACCATATATTTT
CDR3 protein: CASSWRGTGNTIYF

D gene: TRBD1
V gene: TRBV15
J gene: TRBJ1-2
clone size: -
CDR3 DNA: TGTGCCACCAGCAGAGAAGGGACAGTTAGCTATGGCTACACCTTC
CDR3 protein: CATSREGTVSYGYTF

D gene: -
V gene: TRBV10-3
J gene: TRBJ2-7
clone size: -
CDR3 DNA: TGTGCCATCAGTGACGAGGCACCCACGGGGGACGAGCAGTACTTC
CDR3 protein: CAISDEAPTGDEQYF

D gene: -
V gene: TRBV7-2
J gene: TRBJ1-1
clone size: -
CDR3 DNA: TGTGCCAGCAGCTTGCGTCTCGGCGGAGGGGGTAGGGGCACTGAAGCTTTCTTT
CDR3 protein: CASSLRLGGGGRGTEAFF

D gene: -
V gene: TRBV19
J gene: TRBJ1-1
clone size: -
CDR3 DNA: TGTGCCAGTAGTTCACCTCCGGGACGGCGGAACACTGAAGCTTTCTTT
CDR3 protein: CASSSPPGRRNTEAFF

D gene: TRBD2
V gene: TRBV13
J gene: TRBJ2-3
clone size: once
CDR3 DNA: TGTGCCAGCAGCTTAGAACTAGCGGGGGATACAGATACGCAGTATTTT
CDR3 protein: CASSLELAGDTDTQYF

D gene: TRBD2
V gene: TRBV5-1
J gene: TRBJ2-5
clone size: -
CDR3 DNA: TGCGCCAGCAGAAGGGGCGGGGGTCGGGAGACCCAGTACTTC
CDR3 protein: CASRRGGGRETQYF

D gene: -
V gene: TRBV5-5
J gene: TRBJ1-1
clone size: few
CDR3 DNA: TGTGCCAGCAGCTTGGGAACAGACACTGAAGCTTTCTTT
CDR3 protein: CASSLGTDTEAFF

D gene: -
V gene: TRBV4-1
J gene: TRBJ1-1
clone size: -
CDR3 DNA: TGCGCCAGCAGCCAAGATCGGGGGCGGGCTTTCTTT
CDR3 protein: CASSQDRGRAFF

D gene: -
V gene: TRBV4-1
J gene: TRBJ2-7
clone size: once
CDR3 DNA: TGCGCCAGCAGCCAAGAATGGAGCTACGAGCAGTACTTC
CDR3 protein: CASSQEWSYEQYF

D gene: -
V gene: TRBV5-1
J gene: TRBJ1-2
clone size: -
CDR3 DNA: TGCGCCAGCAGCTTTCAGGGAGGTAACTATGGCTACACCTTC
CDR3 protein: CASSFQGGNYGYTF

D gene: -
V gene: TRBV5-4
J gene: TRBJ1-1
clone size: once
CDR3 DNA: TGTGCCAGCAGCTTTGAGGCCAATCGGAACACTGAAGCTTTCTTT
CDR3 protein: CASSFEANRNTEAFF

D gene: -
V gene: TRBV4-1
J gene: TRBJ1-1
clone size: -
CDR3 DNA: TGCGCCAGCAGCCAGGTTTTCCAAGAAGCTTTCTTT
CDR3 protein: CASSQVFQEAFF

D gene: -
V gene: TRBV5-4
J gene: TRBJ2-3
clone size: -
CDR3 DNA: TGTGCCAGCAGCGCGTACAGGGACCCCACAGATACGCAGTATTTT
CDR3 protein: CASSAYRDPTDTQYF

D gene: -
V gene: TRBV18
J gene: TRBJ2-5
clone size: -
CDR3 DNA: TGTGCCAGCTCACCACCACCGGTACAAGAGACCCAGTACTTC
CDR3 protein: CASSPPPVQETQYF

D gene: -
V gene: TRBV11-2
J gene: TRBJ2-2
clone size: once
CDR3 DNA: TGTGCCAGCAGCCCTGGAGGGACCGCGAACACCGGGGAGCTGTTTTTT
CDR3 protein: CASSPGGTANTGELFF

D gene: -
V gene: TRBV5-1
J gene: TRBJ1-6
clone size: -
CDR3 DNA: TGCGCCAGCAGCTTGGTGGGAGTCTCCTATAATTCACCCCTCCACTTT
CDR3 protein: CASSLVGVSYNSPLHF

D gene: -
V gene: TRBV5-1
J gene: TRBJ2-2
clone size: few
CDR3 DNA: TGCGCCAGCAGCTTTTTAGCGACGAACACCGGGGAGCTGTTTTTT
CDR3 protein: CASSFLATNTGELFF

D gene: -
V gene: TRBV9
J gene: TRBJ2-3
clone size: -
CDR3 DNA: TGTGCCAGCAGCGAGCACGGGGAGGGCACAGATACGCAGTATTTT
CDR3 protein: CASSEHGEGTDTQYF

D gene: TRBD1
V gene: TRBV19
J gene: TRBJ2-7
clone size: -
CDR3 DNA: TGTGCCAGTAGTATTCGACAGGGGTACGAGCAGTACTTC
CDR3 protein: CASSIRQGYEQYF

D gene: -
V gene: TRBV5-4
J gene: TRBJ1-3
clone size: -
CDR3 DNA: TGTGCCAGCAGCACCCTCGACAGACCCTCTGGAAACACCATATATTTT
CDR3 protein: CASSTLDRPSGNTIYF

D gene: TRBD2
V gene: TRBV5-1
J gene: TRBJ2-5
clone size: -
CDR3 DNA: TGCGCCAGCAGCCTCCCGCGGGGGGCGAGTGTAGAGACCCAGTACTTC
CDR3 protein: CASSLPRGASVETQYF

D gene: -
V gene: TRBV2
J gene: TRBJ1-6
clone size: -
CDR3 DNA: TGTGCCAGCAGTGAAGGTGGAGGTGATAATTCACCCCTCCACTTT
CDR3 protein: CASSEGGGDNSPLHF

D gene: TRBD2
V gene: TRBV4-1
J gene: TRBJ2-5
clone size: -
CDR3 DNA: TGCGCCAGCAGCCCCTTTGGGGAAGGACTAGCGGGGGGGTTCGTGACAGAGACCCAGTACTTC
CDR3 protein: CASSPFGEGLAGGFVTETQYF